This T cell receptor (beta chain) was captured by sequencing in a study of T cell changes during pregnancy in multiple sclerosis (dated by TCRdb to the late 2010s). About the investigation overall: In women with multiple sclerosis, the researchers looked at how the T cell repertoire shifted as pregnancy progressed.

With regard to this clone: What antigen it recognizes has not been identified. No much larger clone exists at a distance of one base, and base qualities are not known.

The germline V gene (reference sequence) provides CDR1 MNHNY and CDR2 SVGAGI. The CDR3 runs 10 residues from the cysteine to the phenylalanine. Kept here is only the CDR3 DNA, which spans 30 bases and is read in frame from base 1. Relative to germline, V is 8 bases shorter and J is 6 bases shorter, with 6 bases between their ends. Library preparation used the immunoSEQ multiplex PCR assay. TCRdb retrieved this table from immuneACCESS and kept in-frame rearrangements only. Not all clones are present; in checked studies, unresolved V genes account for under half, and no reason is known for the remainder. The sample table contains around 65,000 clones; only one count was recorded for under 95% of them. Clones ranked in the top ten supply approximately 1.3% of the sample.

The chain employs TRBV6-6 and TRBJ2-3; TRBD2 is possibly the D segment (5 matching bases). The source is a female donor in good health, enrolled as a control in a pregnancy study. The sample was peripheral blood, taken in the third trimester of pregnancy. The CDR3 corresponds to CASRGDTQYF. The DNA sequence is given as TGTGCCAGCCGCGGGGATACGCAGTATTTT.